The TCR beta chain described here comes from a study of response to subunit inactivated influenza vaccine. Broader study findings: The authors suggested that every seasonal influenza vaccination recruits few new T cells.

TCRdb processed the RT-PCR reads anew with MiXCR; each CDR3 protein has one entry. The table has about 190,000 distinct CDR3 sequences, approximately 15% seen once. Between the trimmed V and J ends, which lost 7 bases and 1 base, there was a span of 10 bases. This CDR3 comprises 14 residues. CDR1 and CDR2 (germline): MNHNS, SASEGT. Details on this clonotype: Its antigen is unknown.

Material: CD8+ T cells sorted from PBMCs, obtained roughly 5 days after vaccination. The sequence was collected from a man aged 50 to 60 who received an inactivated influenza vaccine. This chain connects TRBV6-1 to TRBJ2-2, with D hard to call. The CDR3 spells CASIRTLNTGELFF. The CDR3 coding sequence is TGTGCCAGCATACGTACGCTGAACACCGGGGAGCTGTTTTTT.